Described below is a single TCR beta chain sequence and its context. These data originate in a study of blood T cell repertoires in COVID-19. Study-level background: Acute and convalescent COVID-19 samples came from the United States, Italy and Spain.

TCRdb keeps only in-frame clones here, not all; method: immunoSEQ multiplex PCR. The sample yields about 140,000 clones, over 75% seen once. The CDR3 contains 14 residues. Per germline, CDR1 LNHDA and CDR2 SQIVND (reference sequence). V dropped 6 bases and J dropped 3 bases, with 14 bases sitting between them. Sequenced material: peripheral blood. The receptor was derived from a man aged 60-69 years with active or convalescent COVID-19. The rearrangement uses TRBV19 and TRBJ1-1; TRBD1 is a possible D gene (5 bases). The chain's CDR3 is CASRAQGKHTEAFF. CDR3 in DNA: TGTGCCAGTAGAGCCCAGGGTAAACACACTGAAGCTTTCTTT.